A selection of T cell receptor beta chains follows, all from one sample in a study of blood T cell repertoires in COVID-19. The repertoire was sequenced with immunoSEQ multiplex PCR; TCRdb's copy has only in-frame clones and lacks some. The sample carries roughly 160,000 clones, about 83% recorded once. The sequenced sample was peripheral blood. The receptors derive from an elderly woman with acute or convalescent COVID-19. CDR3s include the opening cysteine and the closing phenylalanine or tryptophan. Rows may omit the clone size; those that give it use once, few, many or a size class.

v_gene	len	abundance	j_gene	CDR3aa
TRBV3-1/TRBV3-2	18	NA	TRBJ2-5	CASSQDPVTSGGGETQYF
TRBV11-3	14	NA	TRBJ2-1	CASSLSGRYNEQFF
TRBV5-1	15	NA	TRBJ2-3	CASSPRDTRTDTQYF
TRBV19	15	NA	TRBJ1-1	CATGQGRGMNTEAFF
TRBV6-5	13	NA	TRBJ2-7	CASSYGATYEQYF
TRBV15	14	NA	TRBJ2-7	CATSREQGPYEQYF
TRBV7-2	19	NA	TRBJ1-2	CASSLVRWDRAKANYGYTF
TRBV19	14	few	TRBJ1-1	CASSRQGGNTEAFF
TRBV9	13	NA	TRBJ1-4	CASSVGLDEKLFF
TRBV5-5	16	NA	TRBJ1-2	CASSFRQGARSHGYTF
TRBV29-1	16	NA	TRBJ2-5	CSVAHGNLGLLETQYF
TRBV18	15	NA	TRBJ1-3	CASSRGQGGGNTIYF
TRBV24-1	14	NA	TRBJ1-5	CATSVRGADQPQHF
TRBV6-6	14	few	TRBJ1-6	CASRGDILNSPLHF
TRBV5-4	16	once	TRBJ2-3	CASRPGTSGISDTQYF
TRBV18	14	once	TRBJ1-5	CASSLTGSDSSQHF
TRBV12-3/TRBV12-4	13	NA	TRBJ2-7	CASTSDRAWEQYF
TRBV4-1	16	NA	TRBJ2-7	CASSQVQGSWGNEQYF
TRBV27	13	NA	TRBJ1-1	CASSSGGRSEAFF
TRBV18	14	NA	TRBJ2-7	CASSPGESWGEQYF
TRBV19	14	NA	TRBJ2-3	CASRVTGSTDTQYF
TRBV2	14	few	TRBJ1-4	CASKLTEIDEKLFF
TRBV7-2	15	NA	TRBJ2-3	CASSPLLSSTDTQYF
TRBV6-5	15	NA	TRBJ2-1	CASSRGDRLYNEQFF
TRBV4-3	14	NA	TRBJ1-2	CASSQELRGGGYTF
TRBV7-9	12	NA	TRBJ2-1	CASSSQGPEQFF
TRBV6-5	14	NA	TRBJ2-7	CASRLPGQTYEQYF
TRBV5-4	13	NA	TRBJ2-7	CASSSDNSYEQYF
TRBV7-2	16	NA	TRBJ1-6	CASSLALGGNNSPLHF
TRBV5-8	12	NA	TRBJ2-7	CASEDFPFGQYF
TRBV15	16	NA	TRBJ2-5	CATSRDSGRATETQYF
TRBV19	16	few	TRBJ2-2	CASSIPQGANTGELFF
TRBV7-2	14	once	TRBJ1-2	CASSPYTEPYGYTF
TRBV7-9	14	NA	TRBJ2-1	CASSGTSGLREQFF
TRBV12-3/TRBV12-4	13	once	TRBJ2-5	CASNPTVQETQYF
TRBV5-1	16	NA	TRBJ2-2	CASSLSPIENTGELFF
TRBV5-1	14	NA	TRBJ2-7	CASSFNTGAYEQYF
TRBV7-2	15	NA	TRBJ1-3	CASSSGQTSGNTIYF
TRBV7-2	13	NA	TRBJ1-6	CATTRGGFSPLHF
TRBV7-6	12	NA	TRBJ2-1	CASSLRRNEQFF
TRBV30	14	few	TRBJ2-5	CACTRQGLWETQYF
TRBV6-5	13	NA	TRBJ1-3	CASTEGGINTIYF
TRBV6-6	14	NA	TRBJ1-5	CASSQIEFNQPQHF
TRBV7-9	14	few	TRBJ2-7	CASSFRGLGDEQYF
TRBV3-1/TRBV3-2	16	NA	TRBJ2-2	CASSQDKAGVSGELFF
TRBV19	15	NA	TRBJ2-1	CASSGAAGAHNEQFF
TRBV7-2	15	NA	TRBJ1-5	CASSLVRNSNQPQHF
TRBV4-3	15	NA	TRBJ2-7	CASSQDPTSAYEQYF
TRBV29-1	17	NA	TRBJ1-2	CSVEDWGQGVGDYGYTF